Listed here is a single TCR beta chain. The antigen is undetermined. Assay: immunoSEQ multiplex PCR; the TCRdb copy retains only in-frame clones and omits some. The data contain about 130,000 clones, approximately 86% of them seen just once; the ten biggest clones take up 1.5%. The sample is drawn from a study of T cell responses to AZD1222 COVID-19 vaccine. Study results and limitations: Increased Spike-specific TCR breadth and depth were observed after two AZD1222 doses.

The CDR3 runs to 14 residues. V was pared by 2 bases and J by 2 bases, with 9 bases between. Material: peripheral blood, obtained on day 0 of AZD1222 vaccination. The TCR comes from an adult in good health. V and J are TRBV5-7 and TRBJ2-3, with no clear D. TRBV5-7 is an open reading frame, and its role is uncertain. The CDR3 spells CASSFGAATDTQYF. The DNA for the CDR3 is TGTGCCAGCAGCTTTGGTGCGGCCACAGATACGCAGTATTTT.